The 28 T cell receptor beta chains given below trace back to one sample, sequenced in a study of CD8+CD57+ T cells in acquired aplastic anemia. For CDR3 and TCR beta VDJ profiling, genomic DNA was the template used. TCRdb called the reads again in MiXCR, with one record for every CDR3 protein. This sample carries around 150,000 distinct CDR3 sequences, roughly two fifths of them seen once, and the ten largest clones take roughly 8.1%. Material: sorted CD4+, CD8+, or CD8+CD57+ T cells (not recorded which) from PBMCs. The receptors were gathered from a human donor in good health, serving as a control.

This clonotype has more than one count but fewer than ten. A much larger clone differs by one base, so this may be a read error. The chain couples TRBV6-1 to TRBJ2-7; 13 positions agree with TRBD2. CDR3 length: 14 amino acids. Germline CDR1 MNHNS, CDR2 SASEGT. CDR3 protein: CASKGGLAGDERYF. CDR3 DNA: TGTGCCAGCAAGGGAGGACTAGCGGGAGACGAGCGGTACTTC.

This chain links TRBV10-3 with TRBJ1-5; 11 bases match TRBD1. This CDR3 has 17 amino acids. Germline lookup yields CDR1 ENHRY and CDR2 SYGVKD. Germline trimming cut 6 bases from V and 0 bases from J; bases unmatched to any gene: 7. The CDR3 region is CAIRGQGTGGSNQPQHF. CDR3 in DNA: TGTGCCATCAGGGGGCAAGGGACAGGGGGTAGCAATCAGCCCCAGCATTTT.

The chain employs TRBV20-1 and TRBJ2-4; D may match TRBD1 or TRBD2 (5 bases each). This CDR3 region has 17 residues. The V gene lost 5 bases and the J gene lost 7 bases, with 27 bases spanning the gap. Germline V gene data show CDR1 as DFQATT and CDR2 as SNEGSKA (reference sequence). The CDR3 loop is CSAAQFDATGRGNIQYF. In DNA, the CDR3 is TGCAGTGCTGCCCAATTTGATGCTACAGGCCGAGGGAACATTCAGTACTTC.

This clonotype was seen repeatedly, ten times or more. This chain uses TRBV7-9 with TRBJ1-1; D gene ambiguous. V was pared by 9 bases and J by 1 base, with 9 bases between. Germline assignment: CDR1 SEHNR and CDR2 FQNEAQ (reference sequence). CDR3 length equals 12 residues. The CDR3 loop is CARPTWNTEAFF. The CDR3 DNA follows: TGTGCCAGACCGACTTGGAACACTGAAGCTTTCTTT. Full variable domain (remainder filled in from reference TRBV7-9 and TRBJ1-1): DTGVSQNPRHKITKRGQNVTFRCDPISEHNRLYWYRQTLGQGPEFLTYFQNEAQLEKSRLLSDRFSAERPKGSFSTLEIQRTEQGDSAMYLCARPTWNTEAFFGQGTRLTVV.

This clonotype was seen more than once but under ten times. The chain couples TRBV11-2 to TRBJ1-5; tentative D call: TRBD1 (5 bases). This CDR3 is built from 14 residues. Trimming stripped 3 bases from V and 9 bases from J, with 15 bases between. The germline gives CDR1 SGHAT, CDR2 FQNNGV. DNA for the CDR3: TGTGCCAGCAGCTTGCGGGCGGGGGATCGGCCCCAGCATTTT. Residues: CASSLRAGDRPQHF.

Worth noting for this clonotype: The missing conserved phenylalanine or tryptophan at the end of this CDR3 makes a read error likely. This chain's CDR3 is CSVGQGSYNEQFL. The CDR3 DNA reads as TGCAGCGTTGGACAGGGGTCCTACAATGAGCAGTTCCTC. This rearrangement joins TRBV29-1 to TRBJ2-1; 8 bases match TRBD1. The trim removed 4 bases at V and 1 base at J, leaving 0 bases unmatched. CDR3 length: 13 amino acids. The germline CDR1 and CDR2 sequences are SQVTM and ANQGSEA.

This clonotype came up a few times. CDR3 sequence (DNA): TGTGCCAGCAGCTTGAAGGCGGAAGAGACCCAGTACTTC. It yields the protein CASSLKAEETQYF. The V gene is TRBV5-8, the J gene TRBJ2-5, with D unresolved. V lost 1 base to trimming and J lost 3 bases, with 7 bases between them. Germline loops: CDR1 SGHTS, CDR2 YDEGEE. This CDR3 spans 13 amino acids.

This clonotype was counted many times. This sequence joins TRBV6-2 or TRBV6-3 and TRBJ1-2; 8 bases align to TRBD1. The CDR3 length is 14 residues. CDR1 is MNHEY and CDR2 is SVGEGT in the germline V gene. V was clipped by 6 bases and J by 4 bases; unmatched bases: 7. The CDR3, as DNA: TGTGCCAGCAGGCATTCGACAGGGGCCTATGGCTACACCTTC. Its translation is CASRHSTGAYGYTF.

This clonotype showed up many times. The gene calls are TRBV9 and TRBJ2-1; 11 bases are shared with TRBD2. The ends lost 0 bases at V and 4 bases at J; junction bases unmatched: 12. CDR3 size: 19 residues. Germline assignment: CDR1 SGDLS and CDR2 YYNGEE. The CDR3 bases are TGTGCCAGCAGCGTAGGCCCTCTAGCGGGGGGTTCCAGATACAATGAGCAGTTCTTC. It yields the protein CASSVGPLAGGSRYNEQFF.

At least ten counts were recorded for this clonotype. The V gene is TRBV5-1, the J gene TRBJ2-2; D may be TRBD1 (6 bases). Per germline, CDR1 SGHRS and CDR2 YFSETQ. Trimming stripped 4 bases from V and 1 base from J, with 11 bases between. The CDR3 consists of 15 residues. The CDR3 sequence is CASSAGDLNTGELFF. CDR3 nucleotides: TGCGCCAGCAGCGCAGGGGATCTGAACACCGGGGAGCTGTTTTTT.

The chain has TRBV25-1 and TRBJ1-2, with no clear D. CDR1 MGHDK and CDR2 SYGVNS come from the germline V gene. The V gene lost 5 bases and the J gene lost 4 bases, with 14 bases spanning the gap. This CDR3 has 14 residues. DNA for the CDR3: TGTGCCAGCAGTTTCCCGGATACCCCCTATGGCTACACCTTC. Protein product: CASSFPDTPYGYTF.

The J gene is TRBJ2-3, the V gene TRBV18; no clear D gene. Trimming took 0 bases from V and 1 from J, leaving 11 bases between them. The length of the CDR3 is 16 residues. The germline gives CDR1 KGHSH, CDR2 LQKENI. The CDR3 loop is CASSPPASSRTDTQYF. The DNA of the CDR3 is TGTGCCAGCTCACCACCGGCCTCATCCCGCACAGATACGCAGTATTTT.

V usage is TRBV5-1 and J usage is TRBJ1-3, with TRBD1 matching 8 bases. Germline V gene sequence: CDR1 SGHRS, CDR2 YFSETQ. V shed 3 bases and J 4 bases; nucleotides not matched to a gene: 9. The CDR3 consists of 16 residues. CDR3 DNA sequence: TGCGCCAGCAGCTCCCAGACAGGGGCCACGGGAAACACCATATATTTT. Encoded protein: CASSSQTGATGNTIYF.

This chain connects TRBV2 to TRBJ1-2, with D possibly TRBD1 on 5 matching bases. Germline CDR1 SNHLY, CDR2 FYNNEI. V lost 7 bases and J 8 bases, leaving 20 bases between the germline ends. The CDR3 has 14 residues. CDR3 sequence: CASKVSGGSGGYTF. The CDR3 DNA reads as TGTGCCAGCAAGGTGAGCGGGGGTTCTGGAGGCTACACCTTC.

This clonotype was observed at least ten times. This chain uses TRBV5-1 with TRBJ2-3; 10 bases align to TRBD2. Germline V gene data show CDR1 as SGHRS and CDR2 as YFSETQ. Trimming cost V 4 bases and J 0 bases; bases outside gene matches: 8. The CDR3 spans 17 residues. CDR3 sequence: CASSLYLLAGSTDTQYF. The CDR3 DNA reads as TGCGCCAGCAGCCTCTACTTACTAGCGGGAAGCACAGATACGCAGTATTTT.

The J gene is TRBJ1-2, the V gene TRBV24-1, with 9 bases matching TRBD1. CDR1 KGHDR and CDR2 SFDVKD come from the germline V gene. The CDR3 runs to 16 residues. V gave up 3 bases and J gave up 8 bases; unmatched junction bases: 12. CDR3 nucleotide sequence: TGTGCCACCAGTGATGCTACACAGGGGGCAAGGGAAGGCTACACCTTC. It is translated as CATSDATQGAREGYTF.

The genes are TRBV29-1 and TRBJ2-3; TRBD1 is a possible D gene (6 bases). Between the trimmed V and J ends, which lost 5 bases and 1 base, there was a span of 10 bases. CDR1 and CDR2 (germline): SQVTM, ANQGSEA. The CDR3 spans 13 residues. In nucleotides, the CDR3 is TGCAGCGTTAATGCAGGGGGCACAGATACGCAGTATTTT. Translation gives CSVNAGGTDTQYF.

This clonotype was picked up a small number of times. The rearrangement links TRBV6-1 to TRBJ2-2; the D is unclear. Per germline, CDR1 MNHNS and CDR2 SASEGT. This CDR3 has 15 residues. Trimming cost V 4 bases and J 1 base, with 10 bases left between them. In nucleotides, the CDR3 is TGTGCCAGCAGTGGGGCACAGAGGAACACCGGGGAGCTGTTTTTT. Its translation is CASSGAQRNTGELFF.

A word on this clonotype: In this CDR3 the conserved last residue, phenylalanine or tryptophan, is missing, so a read error is likely. The chain joins TRBV25-1 to TRBJ2-1, with D unclear. Germline loops: CDR1 MGHDK, CDR2 SYGVNS. This CDR3 contains 15 residues. CDR3 region: CAGSQDLLRVGEQFL. CDR3 DNA sequence: TGTGCCGGCAGCCAAGACCTACTCCGGGTCGGGGAGCAGTTCCTC.

The chain has TRBV25-1 and TRBJ2-1; maybe TRBD1 (6 bases). Per germline, CDR1 MGHDK and CDR2 SYGVNS. V lost 7 bases and J 2 bases, leaving 18 bases between the germline ends. The CDR3 has 16 residues. The CDR3 loop reads CASTRGPGVAYNEQFF. CDR3 DNA sequence: TGTGCCAGCACCCGAGGGCCAGGGGTTGCCTACAATGAGCAGTTCTTC.

This clonotype showed up many times. V gene TRBV15 combines with J gene TRBJ2-2, with TRBD1 identical over 8 bases. This CDR3 region has 16 residues. Germline-derived CDR1 and CDR2 are LNHNV and YYDKDF (reference sequence). Trimming took 1 base from V and 10 from J; bases not matched to a gene: 11. The CDR3 coding sequence is TGTGCCACCAGCAGAGGATCGGCAGGGGGCTCAGTGGAGCTGTTTTTT. The encoded protein is CATSRGSAGGSVELFF.

This clonotype was seen many times. The chain links TRBV19 to TRBJ1-1; D unclear. The CDR3 length is 16 residues. CDR1 is LNHDA and CDR2 is SQIVND in the germline V gene (reference sequence). V was trimmed by 4 bases and J by 0 bases, leaving 15 bases between them. CDR3 protein: CASSNTGRLLNTEAFF. The CDR3 bases are TGTGCCAGTAGTAATACTGGCAGATTACTGAACACTGAAGCTTTCTTT.

This clonotype came up many times. The V gene is TRBV7-8, the J gene TRBJ2-2; D is undetermined. Trimming stripped 6 bases from V and 6 bases from J, with 17 bases between. From germline, CDR1 is SGHVS and CDR2 FQNEAQ. The CDR3 length is 15 residues. CDR3 in amino acids: CASSDNGQASGELFF. The CDR3 nucleotides are TGTGCCAGCAGTGACAACGGCCAAGCGTCCGGGGAGCTGTTTTTT.

The table lists this clonotype with many counts. The chain is built from TRBV11-3 and TRBJ2-1; no firm D call. In germline, CDR1 is SGHNT, CDR2 YENEEA. The CDR3 extends over 11 amino acids. V lost 2 bases and J lost 7, with 3 bases in between. CDR3 sequence reads: CASSLRNEQFF. As DNA, the CDR3 is TGTGCCAGCAGCTTAAGGAATGAGCAGTTCTTC.

This clonotype was counted many times. The V gene is TRBV30, the J gene TRBJ1-2, with TRBD1 matching 7 bases. Unmatched junction bases numbered 8, after V lost 5 bases and J lost 8 bases. The CDR3 is 12 amino acids. Looked up from germline, CDR1 is GTSNPN and CDR2 is SVGIG (reference sequence). CDR3 nucleotides: TGTGCCTGGCGATTAGGGGGCTACGGCTACACCTTC. It is translated as CAWRLGGYGYTF.

This clonotype was detected ten times or more. The chain has TRBV20-1 and TRBJ1-2; 10 bases map to TRBD1. This CDR3 has 17 amino acids. Germline-derived CDR1 and CDR2 are DFQATT and SNEGSKA (reference sequence). With 1 base clipped from V and 5 bases from J, the junction kept 13 bases outside the gene matches. CDR3 bases: TGCAGTGCTAGAGTGCCGACCGGGACAGGGGTTGGTTATGGCTACACCTTC. It translates to CSARVPTGTGVGYGYTF.

This clonotype has at least ten counts. This chain connects TRBV15 to TRBJ2-2; D is undetermined. CDR1 LNHNV and CDR2 YYDKDF come from the germline V gene (reference sequence). The CDR3 spans 15 residues. Trimming left V 0 bases short and J 2 bases short, with 7 bases between. CDR3 sequence (DNA): TGTGCCACCAGCAGAGATAGGATAAACACCGGGGAGCTGTTTTTT. Its protein product is CATSRDRINTGELFF.

Details on this clonotype: At one boundary the junction diverges from the germline segment, which might be a read error. The chain recombines TRBV20-1 with TRBJ2-3; D possibly corresponds to TRBD1 (7 bases). The CDR3 spans 14 residues. CDR1 is DFQATT and CDR2 is SNEGSKA in the germline V gene (reference sequence). The CDR3 here is CGAIGRGRWDTQYF. The CDR3 nucleotides read TGCGGTGCTATAGGCAGGGGGAGGTGGGATACGCAGTATTTT.